Listed below are T cell receptor beta chains from one sample, sequenced in a study of T cells in Graves' hyperthyroidism and ophthalmopathy. TCRdb called the multiplex PCR reads again in MiXCR, with one record for every CDR3 protein. In the table there are about 700,000 distinct CDR3 sequences, around 15% of which are singletons. Specimen: blood. The receptor source for this set is a woman younger than 30 with Graves' hyperthyroidism. CDR3s include the opening cysteine and the closing phenylalanine or tryptophan. A D gene is named only where the DNA matches it firmly. For some rows the clone size is stated as once, few or many, or as a class when expanded; others skip it.

>TRBV5-6|many|TRBJ1-1|.
TGTGCCAGCAGCTTGGTAGAGGGGATTGAAGCTTTCTTT
CASSLVEGIEAFF
>TRBV4-3|few|TRBJ2-1|TRBD2
TGCGCCAGCAGCCAAGAAGGGGCGGGAGGCAATGAGCAGTTCTTC
CASSQEGAGGNEQFF
>TRBV6-2/TRBV6-3|.|TRBJ2-2|TRBD1
TGTGCCAGCAAGGGACAGGGTTACACCGGGGAGCTGTTTTTT
CASKGQGYTGELFF
>TRBV2|few|TRBJ1-5|.
TGTGCCAGCAGTGAAGTCGGAATTCAGCCCCAGCATTTT
CASSEVGIQPQHF
>TRBV12-3/TRBV12-4|few|TRBJ1-3|.
TGTGCCAGCACCCGAAGCACAGGGTACGGAAACACCATATATTTT
CASTRSTGYGNTIYF
>TRBV13|many|TRBJ2-3|TRBD1
TGTGCCAGCAGCCCTAGCACAGGGGGTGTAGATACGCAGTATTTT
CASSPSTGGVDTQYF
>TRBV6-2/TRBV6-3|.|TRBJ2-7|.
TGTGCCAGCAGGAACAGGGTACGAGAGCAGTACTTC
CASRNRVREQYF
>TRBV20-1|.|TRBJ2-2|TRBD2
TGCAGTGCTAGTAGGCTAGCGGGAGGAACCGGGGAGCTGTTTTTT
CSASRLAGGTGELFF
>TRBV7-2|.|TRBJ2-1|TRBD2
TGTGCCAGCAGCTTAGAAGCGGGGGGGATTAATGAGCAGTTCTTC
CASSLEAGGINEQFF
>TRBV5-1|once|TRBJ2-5|.
TGCGCCAGCAGCTTTCAGGAGGAGACCCAGTACTTC
CASSFQEETQYF
>TRBV11-1|many|TRBJ2-1|.
TGTGCCAGCAGCTCTTACTCTGTAGGGACACAGGAGAATGAGCAGTTCTTC
CASSSYSVGTQENEQFF
>TRBV6-6|many|TRBJ2-7|TRBD1
TGTGCCAGCAGTTACGGACAGGGAGGTGAGCAGTACTTC
CASSYGQGGEQYF
>TRBV5-6|many|TRBJ2-7|TRBD2
TGTGCCAGCAGCGGCCCGCTAGCGGGAGTGGGCGAGCAGTACTTC
CASSGPLAGVGEQYF
>TRBV4-1|few|TRBJ1-5|.
TGCGCCAGCAGCCAATTGAGCAGTTTTAGCAATCAGCCCCAGCATTTT
CASSQLSSFSNQPQHF
>TRBV30|many|TRBJ2-7|TRBD2
TGTGCCTGGAGTGTACGGCTAGCGGGAGTACCCTACGAGCAGTACTTC
CAWSVRLAGVPYEQYF
>TRBV7-6|many|TRBJ1-1|.
TGTGCCAGCAGCTTATGGGGGGTACAGAACACTGAAGCTTTCTTT
CASSLWGVQNTEAFF
>TRBV4-1|.|TRBJ2-1|.
TGCGCCAGCAGCCAAAGGCCGACCGAAGAGCAGTTCTTC
CASSQRPTEEQFF
>TRBV3-1|many|TRBJ2-3|.
TGTGCCAGCAGCCCGACGGTCAATATGGGGCGTGGCACAGATACGCAGTATTTT
CASSPTVNMGRGTDTQYF
>TRBV20-1|.|TRBJ2-7|TRBD1
TGCAGTGCTAGAAAGCCGGGACAGGGAGGCGAGCAGTACTTC
CSARKPGQGGEQYF
>TRBV15|few|TRBJ1-5|.
TGTGCCATCAGCAGAGATCCAGGAGGGGTCCGCAATCAGCCCCAGCATTTT
CAISRDPGGVRNQPQHF
>TRBV5-1|.|TRBJ2-1|.
TGCGCCAGCAGCTTAGTCAGAGCGGGTCTGAATGAGCAGTTCTTC
CASSLVRAGLNEQFF
>TRBV19|few|TRBJ2-7|.
TGTGCCAGTAGTATCACCGGGACGTCGGACGAGCAGTACTTC
CASSITGTSDEQYF
>TRBV6-2/TRBV6-3|few|TRBJ2-5|TRBD1
TGTGCCAGCATCAACCGGGACAGACTAATCGAGACCCAGTACTTC
CASINRDRLIETQYF
>TRBV2|many|TRBJ2-5|.
TGTGCCAGCGGTTATGCGGGAACTTTAGAGACCCAGTACTTC
CASGYAGTLETQYF
>TRBV28|.|TRBJ2-1|.
TGTGCCAGCAGTCCACCCTGGAGGGACAATGAGCAGTTCTTC
CASSPPWRDNEQFF
>TRBV5-4|.|TRBJ1-2|.
TGTGCCAGCAGCTTGGACAGGAATGGTGGCTACACCTTC
CASSLDRNGGYTF
>TRBV6-1|many|TRBJ2-7|TRBD1
TGTGCCAGCAGAGGGACAGGGGTCCCCAGCTCCTACGAGCAGTACTTC
CASRGTGVPSSYEQYF
>TRBV10-2|.|TRBJ2-2|TRBD1
TGCGCCAGCAGTGAGTCAGCAGGGGGCAATTTGGCCGGGGAGCTGTTTTTT
CASSESAGGNLAGELFF
>TRBV7-3|.|TRBJ2-7|.
TGTGCCAGCAGCTTAACGGCAGCCGGAACCGAGCAGTACTTC
CASSLTAAGTEQYF
>TRBV7-8|few|TRBJ2-5|TRBD2
TGTGCCAGCAGCTTCCTAAGACTAGCGGGAAGCCGAGAGACCCAGTACTTC
CASSFLRLAGSRETQYF
>TRBV20-1|few|TRBJ2-3|TRBD2
TGCAGTGCTAGAGATTCTGGGAGCGGGGAGAAAGATACGCAGTATTTT
CSARDSGSGEKDTQYF
>TRBV28|.|TRBJ2-1|TRBD2
TGTGCCAGCAGTTTATTCATCGGACTAGCGGGAGTAGTACCCTACAATGAGCAGTTCTTC
CASSLFIGLAGVVPYNEQFF
>TRBV4-1|few|TRBJ1-1|TRBD1
TGCGCCAGCAGCCATCAAAGGCTCCGGGACAGGGGTTGGACTGAAGCTTTCTTT
CASSHQRLRDRGWTEAFF
>TRBV28|.|TRBJ2-1|TRBD1
TGTGCCAGCAACGAGGGGGCAGAGCAGTTCTTC
CASNEGAEQFF
>TRBV18|many|TRBJ2-1|.
TGTGCCAGCTCACCACCATGGGGGATGCAGTTCTTC
CASSPPWGMQFF
>TRBV12-5|.|TRBJ2-2|.
TGTGCTAGTGGTTTGGTACTAAGTAGAGTGAACACCGGGGAGCTGTTTTTT
CASGLVLSRVNTGELFF
>TRBV15|.|TRBJ1-3|.
TGTGCCACCAGCAGAGCCCTGATACCGGGGGCCCACTCTGGAAACACCATATATTTT
CATSRALIPGAHSGNTIYF
>TRBV7-7|few|TRBJ1-5|.
TGTGCTAGCAGCTTTGCATTAGGGAGCAATCAGCCCCAGCATTTT
CASSFALGSNQPQHF
>TRBV28|many|TRBJ2-3|.
TGTGCCAGCAGTCCTCCCCCAGCCCCGGTCCCAGATACGCAGTATTTT
CASSPPPAPVPDTQYF
>TRBV20-1|many|TRBJ2-7|.
TGCAGTGCTTACGGGACTCTTGCCTACGAGCAGTACTTC
CSAYGTLAYEQYF
>TRBV3-1|many|TRBJ2-5|TRBD1
TGTGCCAGCAGTCGCAGGGGGCAAGAGACCCAGTACTTC
CASSRRGQETQYF
>TRBV6-5|.|TRBJ1-5|TRBD1
TGTGCCAGCAGTTACAGGGGACAGGGGGTTAGCAATCAGCCCCAGCATTTT
CASSYRGQGVSNQPQHF
>TRBV11-2|many|TRBJ2-7|TRBD1
TGTGCCAGCAGCCGGCTAAGGGGCAGGGGGCCCTACGAGCAGTACTTC
CASSRLRGRGPYEQYF
>TRBV3-1|.|TRBJ2-7|.
TGTGCCAGCCAGCGGGCCGCCTCCTACGAGCAGTACTTC
CASQRAASYEQYF
>TRBV7-9|.|TRBJ1-2|.
TGTGCCAGCAGCAACCACAGGACTCCTAACTATGGCTACACCTTC
CASSNHRTPNYGYTF
>TRBV28|many|TRBJ2-7|TRBD1
TGTGCCAGCAGTTTAGGGGACAGGTACGAGCAGTACTTC
CASSLGDRYEQYF
>TRBV24-1|many|TRBJ2-1|.
TGTGCCACCAGTGATGCCGGGACCCTTTACAATGAGCAGTTCTTC
CATSDAGTLYNEQFF
>TRBV5-1|.|TRBJ1-1|.
TGCGCCAGCAGCGCAGATCCTAACACTGAAGCTTTCTTT
CASSADPNTEAFF
>TRBV2|few|TRBJ2-7|.
TGTGCCAGCGGGACCGAGCAGTACTTC
CASGTEQYF
>TRBV11-2|many|TRBJ2-3|TRBD1
TGTGCCAGCAGCTTATGGAGACAGGGGCACCTCACAGATACGCAGTATTTT
CASSLWRQGHLTDTQYF
>TRBV5-5|.|TRBJ2-1|.
TGTGCCAGCAGCCACCGACTAGGCAATGAGCAGTTCTTC
CASSHRLGNEQFF
>TRBV3-1|many|TRBJ1-1|.
TGTGCCAGCAGCCACGACCCGGGGACTGAAGCTTTCTTT
CASSHDPGTEAFF